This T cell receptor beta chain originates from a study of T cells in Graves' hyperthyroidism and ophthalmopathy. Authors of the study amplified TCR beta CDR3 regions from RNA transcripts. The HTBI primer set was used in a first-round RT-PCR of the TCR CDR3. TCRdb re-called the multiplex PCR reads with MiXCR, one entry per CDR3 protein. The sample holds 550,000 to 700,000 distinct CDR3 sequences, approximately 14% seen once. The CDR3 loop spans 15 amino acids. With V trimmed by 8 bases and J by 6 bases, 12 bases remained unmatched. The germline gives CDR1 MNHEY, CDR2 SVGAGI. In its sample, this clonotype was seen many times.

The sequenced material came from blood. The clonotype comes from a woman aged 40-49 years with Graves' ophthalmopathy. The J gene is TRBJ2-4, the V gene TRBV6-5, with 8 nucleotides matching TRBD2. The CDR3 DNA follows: TGTGCCAGCGTATCCGGGAGGGCCCTGGGAAACATTCAGTACTTC. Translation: CASVSGRALGNIQYF.